These 15 T cell receptor beta chains share one sample of origin, sequenced in a study of cytomegalovirus exposure and HLA in healthy donors. This PCR relied on a set of 60 Vbeta primers and 13 Jbeta primers. Repertoires were generated with immunoSEQ multiplex PCR, while TCRdb's copy carries only in-frame clones and drops some. The sample has 150,000 to 200,000 clones, more than 75% seen once. The specimen sequenced was PBMCs. The receptors originated from a woman aged 18-29 years in good health and CMV-seronegative.

The rearrangement uses TRBV4-1 and TRBJ2-1; TRBD2 matches 8 bases. This CDR3 comprises 17 residues. The trim removed 0 bases at V and 4 bases at J, leaving 8 bases unmatched. Germline V lookup: CDR1 MGHRA, CDR2 YSYEKL. The CDR3, as DNA: TGCGCCAGCAGCCAAGATCGGAAGCGGGGGCCTTACAATGAGCAGTTCTTC. It yields the protein CASSQDRKRGPYNEQFF.

The chain has TRBV11-3 and TRBJ2-1, with D possibly TRBD2 on 5 matching bases. V was shortened by 3 bases and J by 0 bases, with 12 bases between the two germline ends. CDR3 length: 16 residues. CDR1 and CDR2 (germline): SGHNT, YENEEA. The CDR3 DNA reads TGTGCCAGCAGCTTCTCTAGCCTGGGCTCCTACAATGAGCAGTTCTTC. Encoded protein: CASSFSSLGSYNEQFF.

The chain joins TRBV19 to TRBJ2-1; weak D call: TRBD1 (6 bases). V was pared by 3 bases and J by 7 bases, with 19 bases between. The CDR3 covers 16 residues. CDR1 and CDR2 from the germline V gene are LNHDA and SQIVND (reference sequence). CDR3: CASSIPTMTRGNEQFF. In DNA form, the CDR3 reads TGTGCCAGTAGTATCCCGACCATGACAAGGGGGAATGAGCAGTTCTTC. Drawing the rest from reference TRBV19 and TRBJ2-1, the complete variable domain is DGGITQSPKYLFRKEGQNVTLSCEQNLNHDAMYWYRQDPGQGLRLIYYSQIVNDFQKGDIAEGYSVSREKKESFPLTVTSAQKNPTAFYLCASSIPTMTRGNEQFFGPGTRLTVL.

The genes are TRBV7-2 and TRBJ1-3; D gene ambiguous. The CDR3 contains 16 residues. Trimming removed 3 bases from V and 2 bases from J, with 14 bases in between. Germline V gives CDR1 SGHTA, CDR2 FQGNSA. The CDR3 region has the DNA TGTGCCAGCAGCTTTACCCCCTGGGGAGCTGGAAACACCATATATTTT. This codes for CASSFTPWGAGNTIYF.

The chain couples TRBV27 to TRBJ2-7, with TRBD2 identical over 14 bases. Germline values: CDR1 MNHEY, CDR2 SMNVEV (reference sequence). V gave up 5 bases and J gave up 3 bases; unmatched junction bases: 3. The CDR3 has 15 residues. CDR3 in DNA: TGTGCCAGCAGTCCTGGGACTAGCGGGAGCTACGAGCAGTACTTC. Its protein is CASSPGTSGSYEQYF.

The rearrangement uses TRBV6-6 and TRBJ2-3; D remains unclear. Trimming cost V 6 bases and J 3 bases, with 7 bases left between them. CDR3 length equals 12 residues. Per the germline V gene, CDR1 is MNHNY and CDR2 is SVGAGI (reference sequence). This CDR3 reads CASRVQTDTQYF. CDR3 DNA sequence: TGTGCCAGCAGGGTACAAACAGATACGCAGTATTTT.

The chain employs TRBV7-2 and TRBJ1-1, with D uncertain. V was pared by 5 bases and J by 7 bases, with 8 bases between. Germline assignment: CDR1 SGHTA and CDR2 FQGNSA. The length of the CDR3 is 11 residues. CDR3 loop: CASSPRFEAFF. CDR3 nucleotides: TGTGCCAGCAGCCCCCGGTTTGAAGCTTTCTTT.

The CDR3: CASKEGTGQAGGYTF. CDR3 bases: TGTGCCAGCAAGGAGGGGACAGGGCAAGCGGGAGGCTACACCTTC. V gene TRBV6-5 combines with J gene TRBJ1-2, with TRBD1 matching over 9 bases. Trimming took 7 bases from V and 8 from J; bases not matched to a gene: 14. Germline values: CDR1 MNHEY, CDR2 SVGAGI. The CDR3 length is 15 residues.

This chain joins TRBV18 and TRBJ1-5, with 10 bases matching TRBD1. The CDR3 length is 16 residues. The J segment lost 0 bases and the V segment lost 5 bases, leaving 4 bases of the junction unmatched. Germline V gene lookup returns CDR1 KGHSH and CDR2 LQKENI. The CDR3 sequence is CASSDRGLYSNQPQHF. As DNA, the CDR3 is TGTGCCAGCTCAGACAGGGGGCTTTATAGCAATCAGCCCCAGCATTTT.

The CDR3: CASSLNGGTYEQYF. CDR3 nucleotides: TGTGCCAGCAGTTTAAACGGGGGGACCTACGAGCAGTACTTC. The gene calls are TRBV27 and TRBJ2-7; TRBD2 matches 7 bases. CDR3 length: 14 residues. The V and J ends lost 2 bases and 2 bases, in that order; junction bases with no gene match: 3. CDR1 is MNHEY, CDR2 SMNVEV, per germline (reference sequence).

The rearrangement uses TRBV7-3 and TRBJ2-1; 8 nucleotides match TRBD1. The germline V gene has CDR1 SGHTA and CDR2 FQGTGA. This CDR3 is built from 15 residues. The V gene end was trimmed by 5 bases and the J gene end by 2 bases; junction bases not matched to a gene: 5. The CDR3 nucleotides read TGTGCCAGCAGCGTGACAGGGGAAACCTACAATGAGCAGTTCTTC. It yields the protein CASSVTGETYNEQFF.

V and J are TRBV5-1 and TRBJ1-1, with 7 positions matching TRBD1. CDR1 and CDR2 (germline): SGHRS, YFSETQ. The CDR3 consists of 15 residues. V gave up 3 bases and J gave up 0 bases; unmatched junction bases: 5. The CDR3 protein is CASSWGQTMNTEAFF. The CDR3 DNA follows: TGCGCCAGCAGCTGGGGACAGACCATGAACACTGAAGCTTTCTTT.

The chain uses TRBV6-1 and TRBJ1-1; 7 bases fit TRBD1. The length of the CDR3 is 14 residues. Trimming cost V 8 bases and J 5 bases; bases outside gene matches: 11. In germline, CDR1 is MNHNS, CDR2 SASEGT. CDR3 bases: TGTGCCAGCGGGCTAGAGGGGGCTTTGACTGAAGCTTTCTTT. This sequence encodes CASGLEGALTEAFF.

The gene calls are TRBV5-1 and TRBJ1-4; possibly TRBD1 for D (5 bases). The germline CDR1 and CDR2 sequences are SGHRS and YFSETQ. The CDR3 totals 14 residues. V was cut by 0 bases and J by 4 bases, with 7 bases left in between. CDR3 nucleotide sequence: TGCGCCAGCAGCTTGGCAGGGTATAATGAAAAACTGTTTTTT. Translated: CASSLAGYNEKLFF.

This clone was detected only once. This rearrangement joins TRBV11-2 to TRBJ1-5; TRBD1 might be the D (6 bases). V lost 6 bases to trimming and J lost 4 bases, with 10 bases between them. CDR3 length equals 13 residues. Germline V gene data show CDR1 as SGHAT and CDR2 as FQNNGV. The CDR3 DNA reads TGTGCCAGCAGTACGGACAGAAATCAGCCCCAGCATTTT. Translating it yields CASSTDRNQPQHF.